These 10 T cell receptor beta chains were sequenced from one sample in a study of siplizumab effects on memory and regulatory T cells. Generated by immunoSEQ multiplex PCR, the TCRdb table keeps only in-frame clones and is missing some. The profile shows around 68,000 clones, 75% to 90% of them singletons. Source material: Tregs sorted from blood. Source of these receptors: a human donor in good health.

DNA for the CDR3: TGTGCCAGCAGCTTAGGGGTCCCTGAAGCTTTCTTT. It specifies CASSLGVPEAFF. The chain couples TRBV7-9 to TRBJ1-1; D gene ambiguous. This CDR3 comprises 12 residues. Trimming stripped 1 base from V and 6 bases from J, with 6 bases between. Per germline, CDR1 SEHNR and CDR2 FQNEAQ (reference sequence).

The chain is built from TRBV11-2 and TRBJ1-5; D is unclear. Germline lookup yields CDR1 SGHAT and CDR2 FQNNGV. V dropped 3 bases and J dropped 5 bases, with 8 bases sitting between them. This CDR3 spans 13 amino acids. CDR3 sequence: CASSFLSDQPQHF. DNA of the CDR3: TGTGCCAGCAGCTTCCTATCAGATCAGCCCCAGCATTTT.

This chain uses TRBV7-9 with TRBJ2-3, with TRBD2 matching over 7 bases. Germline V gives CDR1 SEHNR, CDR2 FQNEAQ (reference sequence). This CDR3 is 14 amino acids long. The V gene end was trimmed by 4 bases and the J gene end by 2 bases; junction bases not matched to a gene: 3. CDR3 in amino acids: CASSSSGLTDTQYF. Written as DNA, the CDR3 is TGTGCCAGCAGCTCTAGCGGCCTCACAGATACGCAGTATTTT.

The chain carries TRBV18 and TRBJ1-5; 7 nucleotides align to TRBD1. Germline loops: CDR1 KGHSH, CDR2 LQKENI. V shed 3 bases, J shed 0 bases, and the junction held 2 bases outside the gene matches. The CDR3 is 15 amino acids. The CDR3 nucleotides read TGTGCCAGCTCACCGACAGGGCATAGCAATCAGCCCCAGCATTTT. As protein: CASSPTGHSNQPQHF.

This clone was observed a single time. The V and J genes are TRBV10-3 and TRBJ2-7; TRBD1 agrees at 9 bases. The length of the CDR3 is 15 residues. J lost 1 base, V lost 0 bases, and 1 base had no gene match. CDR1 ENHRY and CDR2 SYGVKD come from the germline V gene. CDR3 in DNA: TGTGCCATCAGTGAGTCAGGACAGGGGTCCTACGAGCAGTACTTC. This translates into CAISESGQGSYEQYF.

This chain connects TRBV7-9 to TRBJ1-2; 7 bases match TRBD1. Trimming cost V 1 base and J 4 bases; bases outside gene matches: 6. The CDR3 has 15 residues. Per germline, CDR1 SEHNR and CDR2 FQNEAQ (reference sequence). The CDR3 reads CASSLGQGGTYGYTF. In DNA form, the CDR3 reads TGTGCCAGCAGCTTAGGACAGGGCGGCACCTATGGCTACACCTTC.

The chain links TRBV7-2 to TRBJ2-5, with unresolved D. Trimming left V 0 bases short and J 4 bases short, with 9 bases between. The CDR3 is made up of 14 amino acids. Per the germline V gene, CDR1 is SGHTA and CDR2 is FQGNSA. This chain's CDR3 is CASSLAVSGETQYF. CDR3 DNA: TGTGCCAGCAGCTTAGCTGTGAGTGGAGAGACCCAGTACTTC.

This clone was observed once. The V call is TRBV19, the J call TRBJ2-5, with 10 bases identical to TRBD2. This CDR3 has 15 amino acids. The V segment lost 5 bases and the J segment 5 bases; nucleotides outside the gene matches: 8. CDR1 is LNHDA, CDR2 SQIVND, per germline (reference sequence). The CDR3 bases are TGTGCCAGTAGTCCCACAGCGGGAGGGATGGAGACCCAGTACTTC. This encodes CASSPTAGGMETQYF.

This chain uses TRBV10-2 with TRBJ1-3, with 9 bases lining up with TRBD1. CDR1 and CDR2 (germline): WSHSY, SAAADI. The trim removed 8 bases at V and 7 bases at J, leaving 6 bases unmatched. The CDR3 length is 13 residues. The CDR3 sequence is CASGGTGQNTIYF. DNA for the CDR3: TGCGCCAGCGGAGGGACAGGGCAGAACACCATATATTTT.

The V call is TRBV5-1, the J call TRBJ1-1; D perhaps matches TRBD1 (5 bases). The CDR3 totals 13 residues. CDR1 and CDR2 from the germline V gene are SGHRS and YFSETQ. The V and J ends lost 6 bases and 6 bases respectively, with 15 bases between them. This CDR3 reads CASKGTGGAEAFF. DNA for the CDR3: TGCGCCAGCAAGGGGACGGGCGGGGCTGAAGCTTTCTTT.